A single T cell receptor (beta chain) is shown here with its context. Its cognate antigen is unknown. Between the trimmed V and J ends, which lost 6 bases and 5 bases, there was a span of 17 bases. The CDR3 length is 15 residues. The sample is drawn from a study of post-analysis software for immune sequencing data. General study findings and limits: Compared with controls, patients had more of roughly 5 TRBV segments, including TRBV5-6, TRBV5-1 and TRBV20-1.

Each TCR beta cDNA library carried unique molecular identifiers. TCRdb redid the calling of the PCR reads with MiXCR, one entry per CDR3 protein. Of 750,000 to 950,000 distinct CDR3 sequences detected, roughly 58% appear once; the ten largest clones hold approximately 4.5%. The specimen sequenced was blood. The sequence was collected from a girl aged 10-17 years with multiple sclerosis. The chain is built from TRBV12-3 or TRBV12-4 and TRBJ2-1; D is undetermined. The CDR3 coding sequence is TGTGCCAGCAGCAAGAAGGTTTGGAAAGACAATGAGCAGTTCTTC. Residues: CASSKKVWKDNEQFF.